The TCR beta chain described here comes from a study of type 1 regulatory T cells. Across the study: An in vitro protocol generated T-allo10, a Tr1-enriched, alloantigen-specific CD4 T cell product. Study-wide results and limits: Compared with non-type 1 regulatory T cells, type 1 regulatory T cells showed a more restricted TCR repertoire.

Trimming shortened V by 5 bases and J by 1 base, and 9 bases separated the two germline ends. This CDR3 has 15 residues. Looked up from germline, CDR1 is MDHEN and CDR2 is SYDVKM. A word on this clonotype: The antigen remains unidentified.

TCRdb redid the calling of the reads with MiXCR, one entry per CDR3 protein. The sample shows 55,000 to 65,000 distinct CDR3 sequences, roughly 60% of them seen only once. Source material: cultured non-Tr1 T cells, either the whole culture or a sorted T cell fraction (not recorded which). This TCR came from a human donor in good health. This chain connects TRBV28 to TRBJ1-6; D may be TRBD1 (5 bases). The CDR3 reads CASSTEGSYNSPLHF. The DNA for the CDR3 is TGTGCCAGCAGTACCGAGGGGTCCTATAATTCACCCCTCCACTTT.